This TCR beta chain was documented in a study of T-cell memory formation after mild COVID-19. TCRdb ran MiXCR on the 5' RACE reads and lists one entry per CDR3 protein. Of around 300,000 distinct CDR3 sequences listed, roughly 13% are singletons. This clonotype was picked up a small number of times. Sample: PBMCs or a T cell subset sorted from them (not recorded which). The clonotype comes from a man aged 18-30 years who had mild COVID-19 (a few samples of this study predate the infection). Cell type and time point are not known.

The CDR3 bases are TGTGCCAGCACGGGGGGGGCGGAGACCCAGTACTTC. Translated, it gives CASTGGAETQYF. This sequence joins TRBV7-2 and TRBJ2-5; TRBD2 matches at 8 bases. The CDR3 consists of 12 residues. Germline CDR1 SGHTA, CDR2 FQGNSA. V trimming: 7 bases; J trimming: 5 bases; junction bases outside the gene matches: 3.